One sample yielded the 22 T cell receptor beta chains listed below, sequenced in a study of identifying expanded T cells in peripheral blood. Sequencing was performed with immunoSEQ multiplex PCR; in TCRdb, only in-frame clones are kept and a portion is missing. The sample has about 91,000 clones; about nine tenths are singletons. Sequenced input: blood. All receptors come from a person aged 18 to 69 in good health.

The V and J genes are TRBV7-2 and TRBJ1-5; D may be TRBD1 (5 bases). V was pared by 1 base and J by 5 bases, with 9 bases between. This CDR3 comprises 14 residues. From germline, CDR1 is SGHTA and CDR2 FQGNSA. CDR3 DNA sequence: TGTGCCAGCAGCTTAGGGGGGTTACATCAGCCCCAGCATTTT. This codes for CASSLGGLHQPQHF.

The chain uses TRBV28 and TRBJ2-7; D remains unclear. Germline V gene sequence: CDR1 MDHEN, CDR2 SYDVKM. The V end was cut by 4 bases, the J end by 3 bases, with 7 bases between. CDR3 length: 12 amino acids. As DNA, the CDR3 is TGTGCCAGCAGTTGGACGGGCTACGAGCAGTACTTC. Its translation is CASSWTGYEQYF. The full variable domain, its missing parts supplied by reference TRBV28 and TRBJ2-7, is DVKVTQSSRYLVKRTGEKVFLECVQDMDHENMFWYRQDPGLGLRLIYFSYDVKMKEKGDIPEGYSVSREKKERFSLILESASTNQTSMYLCASSWTGYEQYFGPGTRLTVT.

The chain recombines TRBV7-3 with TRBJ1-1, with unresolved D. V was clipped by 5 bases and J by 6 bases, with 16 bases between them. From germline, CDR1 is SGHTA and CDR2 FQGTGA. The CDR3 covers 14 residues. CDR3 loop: CASSPLPPGAEAFF. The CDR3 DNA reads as TGTGCCAGCAGCCCACTCCCGCCGGGAGCTGAAGCTTTCTTT. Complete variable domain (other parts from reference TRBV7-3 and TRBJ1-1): GAGVSQTPSNKVTEKGKYVELRCDPISGHTALYWYRQSLGQGPEFLIYFQGTGAADDSGLPNDRFFAVRPEGSVSTLKIQRTERGDSAVYLCASSPLPPGAEAFFGQGTRLTVV.

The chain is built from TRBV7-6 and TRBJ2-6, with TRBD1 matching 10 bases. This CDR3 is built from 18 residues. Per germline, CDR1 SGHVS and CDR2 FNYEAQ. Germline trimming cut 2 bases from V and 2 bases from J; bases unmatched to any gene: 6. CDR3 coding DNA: TGTGCCAGCAGCTTATGGGAGACAGGGGGCGCTGGGGCCAACGTCCTGACTTTC. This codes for CASSLWETGGAGANVLTF.

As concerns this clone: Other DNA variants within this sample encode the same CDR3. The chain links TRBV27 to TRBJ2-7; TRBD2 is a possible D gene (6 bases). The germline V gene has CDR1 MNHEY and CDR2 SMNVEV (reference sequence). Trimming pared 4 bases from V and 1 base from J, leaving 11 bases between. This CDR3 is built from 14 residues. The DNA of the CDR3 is TGTGCCAGCAGTTCGCGGGGACCTTCCTACGAGCAGTACTTC. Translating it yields CASSSRGPSYEQYF.

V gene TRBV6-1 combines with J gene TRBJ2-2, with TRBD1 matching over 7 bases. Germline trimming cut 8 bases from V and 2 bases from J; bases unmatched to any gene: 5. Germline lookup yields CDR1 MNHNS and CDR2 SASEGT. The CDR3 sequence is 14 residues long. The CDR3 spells CASLGQTNTGELFF. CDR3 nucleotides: TGTGCCAGCTTGGGACAGACTAACACCGGGGAGCTGTTTTTT.

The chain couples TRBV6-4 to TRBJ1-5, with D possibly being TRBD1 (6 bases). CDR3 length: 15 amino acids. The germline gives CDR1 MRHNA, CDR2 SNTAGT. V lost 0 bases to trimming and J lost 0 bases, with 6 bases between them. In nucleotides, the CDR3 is TGTGCCAGCAGTGACTCAGGGGGTAGCAATCAGCCCCAGCATTTT. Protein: CASSDSGGSNQPQHF.

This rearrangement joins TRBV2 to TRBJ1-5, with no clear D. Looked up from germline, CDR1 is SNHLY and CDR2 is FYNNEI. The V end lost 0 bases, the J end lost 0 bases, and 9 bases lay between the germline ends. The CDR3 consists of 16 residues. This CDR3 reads CASSEAGKYSNQPQHF. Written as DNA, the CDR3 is TGTGCCAGCAGTGAAGCGGGAAAGTATAGCAATCAGCCCCAGCATTTT.

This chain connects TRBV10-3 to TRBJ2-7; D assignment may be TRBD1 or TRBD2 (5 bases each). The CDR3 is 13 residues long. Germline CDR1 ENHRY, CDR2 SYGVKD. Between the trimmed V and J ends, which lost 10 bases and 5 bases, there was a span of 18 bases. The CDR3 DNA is TGTGCCACCAGGGCGAGCGAGGGTCACGAGCAGTACTTC. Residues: CATRASEGHEQYF.

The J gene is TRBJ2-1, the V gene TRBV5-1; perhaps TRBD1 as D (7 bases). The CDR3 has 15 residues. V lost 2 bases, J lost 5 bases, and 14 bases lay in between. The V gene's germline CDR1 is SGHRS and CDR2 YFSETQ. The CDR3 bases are TGCGCCAGCAGCTTCTCCCAGGGGGGACACAATGAGCAGTTCTTC. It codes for CASSFSQGGHNEQFF.

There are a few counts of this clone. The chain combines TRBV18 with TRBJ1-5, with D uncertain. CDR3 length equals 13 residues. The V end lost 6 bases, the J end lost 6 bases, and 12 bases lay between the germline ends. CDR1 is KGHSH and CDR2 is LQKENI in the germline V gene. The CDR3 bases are TGTGCCAGCTCTCAGGAACGTGTTCAGCCCCAGCATTTT. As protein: CASSQERVQPQHF.

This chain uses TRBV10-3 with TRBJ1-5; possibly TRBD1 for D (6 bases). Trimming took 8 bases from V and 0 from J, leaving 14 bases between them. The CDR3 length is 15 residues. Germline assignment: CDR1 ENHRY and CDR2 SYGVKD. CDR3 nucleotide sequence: TGTGCCATCGGGGGGCGGGACAATAGCAATCAGCCCCAGCATTTT. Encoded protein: CAIGGRDNSNQPQHF.

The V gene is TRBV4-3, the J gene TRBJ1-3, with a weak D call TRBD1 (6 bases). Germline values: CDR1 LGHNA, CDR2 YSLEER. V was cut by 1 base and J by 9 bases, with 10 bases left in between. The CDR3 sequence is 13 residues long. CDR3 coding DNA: TGCGCCAGCAGCCAAGCCAGGGGCGGCACCATATATTTT. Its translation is CASSQARGGTIYF.

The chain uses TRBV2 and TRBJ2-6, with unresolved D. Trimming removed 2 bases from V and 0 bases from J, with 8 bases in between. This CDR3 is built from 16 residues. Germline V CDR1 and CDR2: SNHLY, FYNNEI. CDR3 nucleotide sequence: TGTGCCAGCAGTGAACAGCCTCACTCTGGGGCCAACGTCCTGACTTTC. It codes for CASSEQPHSGANVLTF. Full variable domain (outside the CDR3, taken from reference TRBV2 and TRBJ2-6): EPEVTQTPSHQVTQMGQEVILRCVPISNHLYFYWYRQILGQKVEFLVSFYNNEISEKSEIFDDQFSVERPDGSNFTLKIRSTKLEDSAMYFCASSEQPHSGANVLTFGAGSRLTVL.

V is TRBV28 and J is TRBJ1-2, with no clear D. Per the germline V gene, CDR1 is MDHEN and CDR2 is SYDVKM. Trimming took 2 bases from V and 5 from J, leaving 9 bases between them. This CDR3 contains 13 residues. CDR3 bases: TGTGCCAGCAGTTTAGTCGGACTTTATGGCTACACCTTC. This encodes CASSLVGLYGYTF.

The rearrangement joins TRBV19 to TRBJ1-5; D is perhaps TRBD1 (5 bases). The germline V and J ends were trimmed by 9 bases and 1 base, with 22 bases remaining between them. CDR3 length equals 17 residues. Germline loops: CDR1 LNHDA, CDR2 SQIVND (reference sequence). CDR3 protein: CARSISQGPPSNQPQHF. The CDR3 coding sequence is TGTGCCAGATCTATATCCCAGGGCCCCCCGAGCAATCAGCCCCAGCATTTT.

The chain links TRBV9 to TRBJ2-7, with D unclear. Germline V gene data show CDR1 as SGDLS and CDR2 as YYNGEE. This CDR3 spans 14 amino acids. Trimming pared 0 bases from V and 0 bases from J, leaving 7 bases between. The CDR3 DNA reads TGTGCCAGCAGCGTAGGGGTTAACTCCTACGAGCAGTACTTC. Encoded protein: CASSVGVNSYEQYF.

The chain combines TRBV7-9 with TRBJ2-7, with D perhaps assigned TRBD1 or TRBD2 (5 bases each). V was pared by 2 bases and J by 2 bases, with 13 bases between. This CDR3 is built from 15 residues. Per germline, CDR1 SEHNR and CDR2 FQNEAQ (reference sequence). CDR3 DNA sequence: TGTGCCAGCAGCTTATTTGGGGGTCGTCCCTACGAGCAGTACTTC. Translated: CASSLFGGRPYEQYF.

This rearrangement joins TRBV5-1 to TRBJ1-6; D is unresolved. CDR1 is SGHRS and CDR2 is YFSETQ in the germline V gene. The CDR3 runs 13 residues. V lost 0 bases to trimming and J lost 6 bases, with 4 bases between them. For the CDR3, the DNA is TGCGCCAGCAGCTTGGATGTTAATTCACCCCTCCACTTT. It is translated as CASSLDVNSPLHF.

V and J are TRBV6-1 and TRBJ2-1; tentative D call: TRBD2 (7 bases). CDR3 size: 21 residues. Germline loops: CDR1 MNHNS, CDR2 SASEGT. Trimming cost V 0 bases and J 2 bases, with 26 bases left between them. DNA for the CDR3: TGTGCCAGCAGTGAAGCCGGGTCGGGGCGGGGGCCCGTCACTGCCTACAATGAGCAGTTCTTC. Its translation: CASSEAGSGRGPVTAYNEQFF.

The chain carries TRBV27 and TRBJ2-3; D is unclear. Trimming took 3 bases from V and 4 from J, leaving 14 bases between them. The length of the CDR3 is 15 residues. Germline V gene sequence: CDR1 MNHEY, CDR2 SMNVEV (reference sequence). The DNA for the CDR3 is TGTGCCAGCAGTTTGAACTTAGGGTTGGCAGATACGCAGTATTTT. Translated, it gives CASSLNLGLADTQYF.

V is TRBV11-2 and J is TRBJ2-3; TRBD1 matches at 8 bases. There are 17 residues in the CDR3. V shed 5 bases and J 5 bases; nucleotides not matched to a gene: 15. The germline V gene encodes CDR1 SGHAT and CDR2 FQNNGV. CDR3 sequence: CASSAQNQGAQGDTQYF. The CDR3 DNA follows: TGTGCCAGCAGCGCACAGAATCAGGGGGCGCAAGGAGATACGCAGTATTTT.